Below, one T cell receptor (beta chain) is given with its context. The data were obtained in a study of blood T cell repertoires in COVID-19. Only in-frame clones appear in the TCRdb table, and some are missing; sequencing was by immunoSEQ multiplex PCR. This table holds about 180,000 clones, roughly 87% found once. The sequence was collected from a man between 18 and 29 years old who had recovered from COVID-19. Sequenced material: peripheral blood.

CDR3: CASSLGLADDNEQFF. The DNA for the CDR3 is TGTGCCAGCAGCTTAGGTCTAGCAGACGACAATGAGCAGTTCTTC. The chain joins TRBV7-8 to TRBJ2-1; maybe TRBD2 (5 bases). The V end lost 1 base, the J end lost 5 bases, and 12 bases lay between the germline ends. Per germline, CDR1 SGHVS and CDR2 FQNEAQ. This CDR3 has 15 residues.